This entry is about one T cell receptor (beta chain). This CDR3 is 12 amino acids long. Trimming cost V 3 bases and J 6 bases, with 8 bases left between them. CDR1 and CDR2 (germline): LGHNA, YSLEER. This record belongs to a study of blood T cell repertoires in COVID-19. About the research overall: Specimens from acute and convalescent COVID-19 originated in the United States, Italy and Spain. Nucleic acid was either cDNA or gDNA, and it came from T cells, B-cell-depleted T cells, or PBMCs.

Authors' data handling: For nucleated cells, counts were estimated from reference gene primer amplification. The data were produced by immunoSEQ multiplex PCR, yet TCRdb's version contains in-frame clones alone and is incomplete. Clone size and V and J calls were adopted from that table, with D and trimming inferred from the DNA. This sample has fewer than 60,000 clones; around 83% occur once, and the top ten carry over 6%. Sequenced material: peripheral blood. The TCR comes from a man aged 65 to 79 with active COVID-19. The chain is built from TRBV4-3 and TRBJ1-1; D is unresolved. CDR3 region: CASSQRESEAFF. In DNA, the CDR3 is TGCGCCAGCAGCCAGAGGGAGTCTGAAGCTTTCTTT.